The 25 T cell receptor beta chains reported below all come from one sample, sequenced in a study of CD8 T cells in ankylosing spondylitis. TCRdb re-called the 5' RACE reads through MiXCR, storing one row per CDR3 protein. Of more than 200,000 distinct CDR3 sequences in the sample, about 24% were seen once. The material sequenced was blood, either unsorted or a sorted T cell fraction (not recorded which). These receptors all stem from a male donor with ankylosing spondylitis or in good health (not recorded which).

The sample holds a few counts of this clonotype. The DNA of the CDR3 is TGTGCCAGCAGTTTATCGAGCTCCTACAATGAGCAGTTCTTC. The encoded protein is CASSLSSSYNEQFF. The chain uses TRBV12-3 or TRBV12-4 and TRBJ2-1; D is unresolved. V was cut by 2 bases and J by 0 bases, with 5 bases left in between. The CDR3 totals 14 residues.

At least ten counts were recorded for this clonotype. The gene calls are TRBV29-1 and TRBJ1-2, with D unresolved. The CDR3 runs 12 residues. CDR1 is SQVTM, CDR2 ANQGSEA, per germline. The V gene lost 2 bases and the J gene lost 4 bases, with 8 bases spanning the gap. CDR3 region: CSVEMVGYGYTF. In nucleotides, the CDR3 is TGCAGCGTTGAAATGGTGGGCTATGGCTACACCTTC.

V usage is TRBV5-5 and J usage is TRBJ1-4, with D hard to call. The CDR3 has 16 amino acids. From germline, CDR1 is SGHKS and CDR2 YYEKEE (reference sequence). V lost 4 bases and J lost 0, with 13 bases in between. For the CDR3, the DNA is TGTGCCAGCAGCCGTGTGCCGGACTCAACTAATGAAAAACTGTTTTTT. This codes for CASSRVPDSTNEKLFF.

The chain uses TRBV6-5 and TRBJ2-7; possibly TRBD1 for D (5 bases). Germline V CDR1 and CDR2: MNHEY, SVGAGI. The ends were cut back, 0 bases at V and 0 bases at J, with 9 bases in the middle. The CDR3 is 15 residues long. As DNA, the CDR3 is TGTGCCAGCAGTTACTCGACGCAGGGCTCCTACGAGCAGTACTTC. This gives the protein CASSYSTQGSYEQYF.

The rearrangement uses TRBV7-2 and TRBJ1-2; D not certain. The germline CDR1 and CDR2 sequences are SGHTA and FQGNSA. The CDR3 contains 13 residues. Between the trimmed V and J ends, which lost 5 bases and 8 bases, there was a span of 15 bases. The chain's CDR3 is CASSPIVTGGYTF. CDR3 nucleotide sequence: TGTGCCAGCAGCCCGATCGTTACGGGCGGCTACACCTTC.

This clonotype showed up just a few times. The chain carries TRBV20-1 and TRBJ2-5; no reliable D call. The CDR3 runs 13 residues. Germline CDR1 and CDR2: DFQATT and SNEGSKA (reference sequence). V was pared by 2 bases and J by 0 bases, with 7 bases between. CDR3 loop: CSARWQNQETQYF. In DNA form, the CDR3 reads TGCAGTGCTAGATGGCAGAACCAAGAGACCCAGTACTTC.

This clonotype was recorded once. The chain carries TRBV20-1 and TRBJ1-1; D perhaps matches TRBD1 (6 bases). CDR3 length: 15 amino acids. The germline V gene encodes CDR1 DFQATT and CDR2 SNEGSKA (reference sequence). The CDR3 bases are TGCAGGAACACAAAGGGGGGTGGGTTTTACACTGAAGCTTTCTTT. Protein sequence: CRNTKGGGFYTEAFF.

This clonotype was counted at least ten times. The chain has TRBV20-1 and TRBJ2-2, with 8 positions matching TRBD1. Losses at the gene ends were 4 bases for V and 7 bases for J; bases not matched to a gene: 8. CDR1 and CDR2 (germline): DFQATT, SNEGSKA (reference sequence). This CDR3 has 14 residues. This CDR3 is CSAKEQGGVGELFF. In DNA form, the CDR3 reads TGCAGTGCTAAGGAACAGGGGGGTGTCGGGGAGCTGTTTTTT.

The rearrangement joins TRBV2 to TRBJ2-1, with 8 bases aligning to TRBD2. Germline CDR1 is SNHLY and CDR2 is FYNNEI. The V segment lost 6 bases and the J segment 8 bases; nucleotides outside the gene matches: 15. This CDR3 has 16 amino acids. The CDR3 reads CASRGSTSATRHEQFF. The CDR3 region has the DNA TGTGCCAGCAGGGGGTCGACTAGCGCGACACGTCATGAGCAGTTCTTC.

This clonotype was counted a few times. This chain uses TRBV6-5 with TRBJ2-1; 8 bases line up with TRBD2. This CDR3 contains 12 residues. V gave up 6 bases and J gave up 10 bases; unmatched junction bases: 5. Per the germline V gene, CDR1 is MNHEY and CDR2 is SVGAGI. As DNA, the CDR3 is TGTGCCAGCAGCACTCAGCGGGGGGAGCAGTTCTTC. This gives the protein CASSTQRGEQFF.

In this sample, this clonotype turned up a few times. The CDR3 DNA sequence: TGTGCCACCAGCAGAGTCAGGACAGGGGTCAGTGAGCAGTTCTTC. Translated: CATSRVRTGVSEQFF. This chain connects TRBV15 to TRBJ2-1, with 9 bases lining up with TRBD1. CDR3 length: 15 residues. V lost 1 base to trimming and J lost 9 bases; unmatched junction nucleotides: 7. CDR1 is LNHNV, CDR2 YYDKDF, per germline (reference sequence).

This chain connects TRBV20-1 to TRBJ2-2, with a possible D match to TRBD1 (5 bases). The CDR3 runs 15 residues. V was clipped by 3 bases and J by 4 bases, with 15 bases between them. Germline V CDR1 and CDR2: DFQATT, SNEGSKA (reference sequence). CDR3 in DNA: TGCAGTGCTAGGCCCGACAGCCTGGGCACCGGGGAGCTGTTTTTT. This sequence encodes CSARPDSLGTGELFF.

To note about this clonotype: One junction end does not reproduce the germline sequence, and a read error may be involved. The chain is built from TRBV23-1 and TRBJ2-5; TRBD1 aligns across 9 bases. TRBV23-1 is flagged as an ORF with uncertain function. The CDR3 contains 17 residues. CDR3 in amino acids: CASSQRCGTGYQETQYF. CDR3 bases: TGCGCCAGCAGTCAACGGTGCGGGACAGGGTACCAGGAGACCCAGTACTTC.

A few counts support this clonotype. The V gene is TRBV6-5, the J gene TRBJ1-2; 7 positions agree with TRBD1. The ends lost 2 bases at V and 5 bases at J; junction bases unmatched: 5. Germline CDR1 is MNHEY and CDR2 is SVGAGI. The CDR3 loop spans 14 amino acids. As DNA, the CDR3 is TGTGCCAGCAGTTACCGACAGGGAAGTTATGGCTACACCTTC. Its translation: CASSYRQGSYGYTF.

The chain links TRBV12-3 or TRBV12-4 to TRBJ2-7, with 12 positions matching TRBD2. With V trimmed by 8 bases and J by 4 bases, 6 bases remained unmatched. CDR3 length: 14 amino acids. The CDR3 DNA is TGTGCCAGCGGACCTAGCGGGGGGGCGTACGAGCAGTACTTC. Translated: CASGPSGGAYEQYF.

This clonotype was counted ten times or more. The chain carries TRBV5-1 and TRBJ2-1; the D call may be TRBD1 or TRBD2 (5 bases each). The V end lost 3 bases, the J end lost 3 bases, and 10 bases lay between the germline ends. CDR3 length: 14 residues. Germline CDR1 SGHRS, CDR2 YFSETQ. The CDR3 sequence is CASSSGASYNEQFF. The CDR3 nucleotides read TGCGCCAGCAGCTCCGGGGCTAGCTACAATGAGCAGTTCTTC.

The chain uses TRBV27 and TRBJ2-3; D remains ambiguous. CDR3 length: 13 amino acids. Trimming left V 5 bases short and J 6 bases short, with 12 bases between. CDR1 is MNHEY, CDR2 SMNVEV, per germline (reference sequence). The CDR3 region is CASSPIRGDTQYF. In nucleotides, the CDR3 is TGTGCCAGCAGTCCGATTAGAGGTGATACGCAGTATTTT.

This clonotype was seen only a few times. The chain is built from TRBV29-1 and TRBJ2-4, with D perhaps TRBD1 or TRBD2 (6 bases each). CDR3 length equals 14 residues. Deletions cut 1 base from V and 1 base from J, with 8 bases between. Germline V gene data show CDR1 as SQVTM and CDR2 as ANQGSEA. The CDR3 DNA reads as TGCAGCGTTGAAGGAGGGGGGGCCAAAAACATTCAGTACTTC. This gives the protein CSVEGGGAKNIQYF.

This clonotype was observed a single time. The CDR3 spells CSASRQGNTGELFF. DNA of the CDR3: TGCAGTGCTTCTAGACAGGGGAACACCGGGGAGCTGTTTTTT. The chain has TRBV20-1 and TRBJ2-2, with 7 positions matching TRBD1. Per germline, CDR1 DFQATT and CDR2 SNEGSKA (reference sequence). This CDR3 has 14 amino acids. V lost 5 bases to trimming and J lost 1 base; unmatched junction nucleotides: 4.

At least ten counts were recorded for this clonotype. This rearrangement joins TRBV9 to TRBJ2-3; 11 bases line up with TRBD2. V shed 4 bases, J shed 2 bases, and the junction held 12 bases outside the gene matches. Germline CDR1 is SGDLS and CDR2 is YYNGEE. The CDR3 contains 18 residues. The CDR3 sequence: CASSSHPGTSGPTDTQYF. As DNA, the CDR3 is TGTGCCAGCAGCTCCCACCCGGGGACTAGCGGCCCCACAGATACGCAGTATTTT. The complete variable domain, with remaining parts taken from reference TRBV9 and TRBJ2-3, reads DSGVTQTPKHLITATGQRVTLRCSPRSGDLSVYWYQQSLDQGLQFLIQYYNGEERAKGNILERFSAQQFPDLHSELNLSSLELGDSALYFCASSSHPGTSGPTDTQYFGPGTRLTVL.

The chain couples TRBV7-8 to TRBJ2-3, with 7 bases aligning to TRBD2. There are 17 residues in the CDR3. The germline V gene has CDR1 SGHVS and CDR2 FQNEAQ. J lost 0 bases, V lost 2 bases, and 8 bases had no gene match. DNA for the CDR3: TGTGCCAGCAGCTTACTGGGAGGGCCCCCTAGCACAGATACGCAGTATTTT. Its protein is CASSLLGGPPSTDTQYF.

The sample holds a few counts of this clonotype. This sequence joins TRBV7-9 and TRBJ2-1; TRBD1 aligns across 7 bases. The germline gives CDR1 SEHNR, CDR2 FQNEAQ (reference sequence). V trimming: 5 bases; J trimming: 5 bases; junction bases outside the gene matches: 9. The CDR3 consists of 15 residues. The CDR3 is CASSHYRTGDNEQFF. The CDR3 coding sequence is TGTGCCAGCAGCCACTATAGGACAGGAGACAATGAGCAGTTCTTC.

The V call is TRBV29-1, the J call TRBJ2-5, with 11 bases fitting TRBD2. CDR3 length: 14 amino acids. V dropped 1 base and J dropped 10; count of bases not matched to a gene: 8. Germline-derived CDR1 and CDR2 are SQVTM and ANQGSEA. CDR3 DNA sequence: TGCAGCGTTGAAGGACTAGCGGGGCCTAAACACCAGTACTTC. The encoded protein is CSVEGLAGPKHQYF.

This clonotype was seen at least ten times. This chain joins TRBV10-3 and TRBJ2-3, with D perhaps matching TRBD1 or TRBD2 (5 bases each). CDR3 length equals 15 residues. Trimming took 0 bases from V and 4 from J, leaving 11 bases between them. Per the germline V gene, CDR1 is ENHRY and CDR2 is SYGVKD. CDR3 sequence: CAISESRQGADTQYF. CDR3 DNA sequence: TGTGCCATCAGTGAGTCGAGGCAGGGAGCAGATACGCAGTATTTT.

V is TRBV29-1 and J is TRBJ2-7; 7 bases agree with TRBD1. The CDR3 length is 12 residues. Germline-derived CDR1 and CDR2 are SQVTM and ANQGSEA. V shed 6 bases, J shed 5 bases, and the junction held 7 bases outside the gene matches. The DNA for the CDR3 is TGCAGCGTGAGCAGGGGGAGAAACGAGCAGTACTTC. It encodes CSVSRGRNEQYF.